This T cell receptor (beta chain) was recorded in a study of T-cell memory formation after mild COVID-19 (dated by TCRdb to the early 2020s). Study-wide context: TCR sequence clusters from the two donors were found to be largely donor specific. In a couple of donors, T-cell clones that expanded and contracted after mild COVID-19 were followed by sequencing TCRalpha and TCRbeta repertoires longitudinally. Two young, previously healthy adult volunteers made up the cohort, one male and one female. On the study overall, not on this receptor specifically: Contracting CD4+ clones were located mainly in the CM and EM memory subsets, whereas CD8+ clones were found to be enriched in EMRA. Only two mild cases were covered by the study, and larger cohorts that include severe cases with pre-infection samples were considered necessary. Some responding clones were detected in pre-infection memory, which suggested that pre-existing cross-reactive memory T cells had joined the SARS-CoV-2 response. From day 15 to 85, contracting clones showed balanced CD4/CD8 phenotypes, whereas a second wave of clones that expanded from day 15 to 37 leaned towards CD4+. SARS-CoV-2 specificity was not confirmed for the second-wave clones peaking on day 37.

In its sample, this clonotype was seen a few times. Its antigen remains unidentified. No base-level quality is on record; no much larger clone is a single base apart. Ficoll-Paque density gradient centrifugation was the method used to isolate PBMCs. The sequencer was an Illumina NovaSeq 6000. TCRalpha and TCRbeta cDNA libraries were constructed by 5'RACE with constant-segment primers, with sample barcodes and unique molecular identifiers being introduced. Trizol reagent was used to extract RNA from every sample. Libraries were amplified in two PCR steps, with a second sample barcode and Illumina TruSeq adapters added in the second step. Sequencing of the libraries was done on an Illumina NovaSeq, producing 2 x 150 bp paired-end reads. Concerning the study's data processing: Demultiplexing of reads and collapsing into UMI-guided consensus sequences were performed with migec v1.2.7. Using mixcr v2.1.11, UMI consensuses were aligned to TRA and TRB V and J templates and then assembled into clonotypes. A clonotype was counted as expanded or contracted only when both edgeR and NoisET called the clonotype significant, with the noise models trained on biological replicates. For edgeR calls, the cutoffs were a false discovery rate-adjusted p below 0.01 and a log2 fold-change threshold of 1. As an exploratory analysis of dynamics, max-normalized trajectories of the 1000 most abundant clonotypes were examined by PCA with hierarchical clustering. Separately sequenced CD4+ and CD8+ repertoires were used to assign a CD4 or CD8 phenotype to each responding clone. In TCRdb, the public reads were trimmed at Q25 with fastp and aligned with MiXCR, with productive beta chains retained. Rows are unified per CDR3 protein, each entry keeping the most common DNA and genes. V and J calls and clone size were set by TCRdb, not the authors. The sample table records under 250,000 distinct CDR3 sequences; roughly 15% of these occur just once. 2% to 2.5% of the sample is in the top ten clones.

Sequencing was performed on PBMCs or a T cell subset sorted from them (not recorded which). The sequence was obtained from an adult woman who had mild COVID-19 (a few samples of this study predate the infection). The sample titles of this study are shuffled in the database, so cell type and time point are left out; the donor was told from shared clones.

The DNA sequence is as follows: TGTGCCTGGAGTGTATCCTGGGGAGTGGAGGATGGGGAGACCCAGTACTTC. Its protein reads: CAWSVSWGVEDGETQYF. The sequence is built from TRBV30 and TRBJ2-5; the D gene is possibly TRBD2, with 5 bases matching. The germline V gene (reference sequence) gives CDR1 as GTSNPN and CDR2 as SVGIG. CDR3 length: 17 amino acids, cysteine to phenylalanine. The only DNA kept is the CDR3, 51 bases in frame from the first base. Trimming takes 0 bases from V and 5 bases from J, and the germline ends sit 22 bases apart.